This TCR beta chain was profiled in a study of blood T cell repertoires in COVID-19. Study overall: The United States, Italy and Spain provided the acute and convalescent COVID-19 samples. PBMCs, B-cell-depleted T cells, or T cells were the source of the cDNA or gDNA that made up the material.

In the original workflow: Nucleated cell counts were estimated from reference gene primer amplification. Method: immunoSEQ multiplex PCR; TCRdb's copy keeps in-frame clones and lacks some. The V and J calls and the clone size are those of that table, but D and trimming were determined from the DNA. The sample has 200,000 to 300,000 clones; around 83% are singletons. This CDR3 has 15 residues. Germline lookup yields CDR1 KGHSH and CDR2 LQKENI. After removal of 6 bases from V and 7 bases from J, the junction contained 14 bases not matched to a gene. Sequencing was carried out using peripheral blood. The clonotype was recovered from a man aged 35-49 years who had recovered from COVID-19. The chain links TRBV18 to TRBJ2-7, with 8 bases matching TRBD1. CDR3 in amino acids: CASSPGQVSGFEQYF. Written as DNA, the CDR3 is TGTGCCAGCTCTCCGGGACAGGTCTCGGGATTTGAGCAGTACTTC.